The T cell receptor beta chain under discussion was sequenced for a study of OX40 agonist ivuxolimab in advanced cancers. Sequencing used immunoSEQ multiplex PCR; TCRdb keeps in-frame clones, though not all of them. Among 70,000 to 80,000 clones, approximately 86% were seen once, and the ten largest hold about 1.3%. Trimming took 2 bases from V and 7 from J, leaving 11 bases between them. This CDR3 spans 13 amino acids. Germline CDR1 and CDR2: SGHTA and FQGNSA. The sequencing used CD4+ or CD8+ T cells sorted from blood, collected in a trial of the OX40 agonist ivuxolimab. The chain couples TRBV7-2 to TRBJ1-2; weak D call: TRBD1 (5 bases). The TCR sequence derives from an adult with an advanced solid tumor such as melanoma, head and neck, liver or kidney cancer. The CDR3 loop is CASSLPGRAGYTF. The CDR3 coding sequence is TGTGCCAGCAGCTTACCAGGGAGGGCTGGCTACACCTTC.